The 23 T cell receptor beta chains presented below share a single source sample, sequenced in a study of T cell responses to AZD1222 COVID-19 vaccine. Profiled with immunoSEQ multiplex PCR; TCRdb holds only in-frame clones, not every one. Counted here are 110,000 to 150,000 clones, around 90% occurring once; the ten biggest clones make up more than 3.5%. The sequences come from peripheral blood, collected on day 0 of AZD1222 vaccination. Every receptor here comes from an adult in good health.

The CDR3 here is CASSLRDFNEQFF. DNA for the CDR3: TGTGCCAGCAGCTTACGGGACTTCAATGAGCAGTTCTTC. The rearrangement joins TRBV7-9 to TRBJ2-1; D might be TRBD2 (6 bases). The germline CDR1 and CDR2 sequences are SEHNR and FQNEAQ (reference sequence). The CDR3 covers 13 residues. V was trimmed by 2 bases and J by 6 bases, leaving 8 bases between them.

The V and J genes are TRBV18 and TRBJ2-1, with 11 nucleotides matching TRBD2. V lost 4 bases to trimming and J lost 6 bases; unmatched junction nucleotides: 5. Looked up from germline, CDR1 is KGHSH and CDR2 is LQKENI. The length of the CDR3 is 15 residues. For the CDR3, the DNA is TGTGCCAGCTCACTTCCGGGACTAGCGGTCAATGAGCAGTTCTTC. Translating it yields CASSLPGLAVNEQFF.

V and J are TRBV2 and TRBJ2-2; D gene unclear. The CDR3 length is 14 residues. Germline V CDR1 and CDR2: SNHLY, FYNNEI. V lost 8 bases to trimming and J lost 1 base, with 11 bases between them. The DNA of the CDR3 is TGTGCCAGCCTACCAAGCGAGAACACCGGGGAGCTGTTTTTT. It encodes CASLPSENTGELFF.

The table lists this clone with a count of one. The chain couples TRBV29-1 to TRBJ1-6; possibly TRBD1 for D (6 bases). Germline V lookup: CDR1 SQVTM, CDR2 ANQGSEA. Trimming pared 5 bases from V and 7 bases from J, leaving 12 bases between. The CDR3 is 13 residues long. The CDR3 spells CSVMATGNSPLHF. CDR3 DNA: TGCAGCGTTATGGCTACAGGGAATTCACCCCTCCACTTT.

This clone was recorded once. At one boundary the junction diverges from the germline segment, which might be a read error. The V and J genes are TRBV28 and TRBJ2-2; D might be TRBD1 (6 bases). CDR1 and CDR2 from the germline V gene are MDHEN and SYDVKM. CDR3 size: 15 residues. The CDR3 reads CVATPGHKNTGELFF. The DNA for the CDR3 is TGCGTGGCAACACCGGGACACAAAAACACCGGGGAGCTGTTTTTT.

V usage is TRBV28 and J usage is TRBJ2-3; tentative D call: TRBD2 (6 bases). The CDR3 totals 12 residues. V was clipped by 8 bases and J by 5 bases, with 11 bases between them. Looked up from germline, CDR1 is MDHEN and CDR2 is SYDVKM. Here the CDR3 reads CASRETGDTQYF. The DNA of the CDR3 is TGTGCCAGCCGGGAGACCGGAGATACGCAGTATTTT. The full variable domain, completed using reference TRBV28 and TRBJ2-3, is DVKVTQSSRYLVKRTGEKVFLECVQDMDHENMFWYRQDPGLGLRLIYFSYDVKMKEKGDIPEGYSVSREKKERFSLILESASTNQTSMYLCASRETGDTQYFGPGTRLTVL.

The chain has TRBV5-1 and TRBJ1-3; perhaps TRBD1 as D (5 bases). V lost 4 bases and J lost 1, with 12 bases in between. Germline V CDR1 and CDR2: SGHRS, YFSETQ. The length of the CDR3 is 15 residues. The CDR3 nucleotides read TGCGCCAGCAGCGAAGAGGAGGGGTCTGGAAACACCATATATTTT. Translated, it gives CASSEEEGSGNTIYF.

The genes are TRBV10-3 and TRBJ2-1; perhaps TRBD1 as D (6 bases). V dropped 6 bases and J dropped 6 bases, with 33 bases sitting between them. The CDR3 loop spans 20 amino acids. CDR1 and CDR2 (germline): ENHRY, SYGVKD. The CDR3 nucleotides read TGTGCCATCAGGGGGGCCACAGGGACCCCCGATGTTGGTACATTCAATGAGCAGTTCTTC. Protein sequence: CAIRGATGTPDVGTFNEQFF.

The chain is built from TRBV9 and TRBJ2-2, with D unresolved. CDR3 length: 14 amino acids. Germline lookup yields CDR1 SGDLS and CDR2 YYNGEE. V lost 0 bases and J lost 3, with 6 bases in between. CDR3 amino acids: CASSVGQDTGELFF. The DNA of the CDR3 is TGTGCCAGCAGCGTAGGCCAGGACACCGGGGAGCTGTTTTTT.

With regard to this clone: In the same sample, other DNA sequences code for this CDR3. This rearrangement joins TRBV24-1 to TRBJ2-1; 10 nucleotides match TRBD1. The germline CDR1 and CDR2 sequences are KGHDR and SFDVKD. The CDR3 runs 15 residues. V lost 3 bases and J lost 9; bases outside the gene matches: 7. CDR3: CATSDPGQGSGEQFF. In nucleotides, the CDR3 is TGTGCCACCAGTGATCCGGGACAGGGGTCTGGTGAGCAGTTCTTC.

This chain joins TRBV2 and TRBJ1-2, with 7 nucleotides matching TRBD1. Germline V gene sequence: CDR1 SNHLY, CDR2 FYNNEI. Trimming at V came to 6 bases and at J to 4 bases, leaving 8 bases not matched to a gene. CDR3 length equals 14 residues. The CDR3 protein is CASSGDRGFYGYTF. The DNA for the CDR3 is TGTGCCAGCAGCGGGGACAGAGGGTTCTATGGCTACACCTTC.

The CDR3 reads CASSSSTGVVRQPQHF. The CDR3 region has the DNA TGTGCCAGCAGCTCATCGACAGGGGTCGTCAGGCAGCCCCAGCATTTT. The J gene is TRBJ1-5, the V gene TRBV11-3, with TRBD1 matching 8 bases. V dropped 4 bases and J dropped 7; count of bases not matched to a gene: 12. Germline values: CDR1 SGHNT, CDR2 YENEEA. The CDR3 is made up of 16 amino acids.

V is TRBV11-3 and J is TRBJ2-1; D is perhaps TRBD2 (5 bases). CDR1 SGHNT and CDR2 YENEEA come from the germline V gene. The ends were cut back, 5 bases at V and 8 bases at J, with 19 bases in the middle. This CDR3 comprises 15 residues. The CDR3 is CASSRALVRFHEQFF. In nucleotides, the CDR3 is TGTGCCAGCAGCCGGGCACTAGTACGGTTCCATGAGCAGTTCTTC.

The chain combines TRBV9 with TRBJ2-7; the match to TRBD2 covers 10 bases. Germline CDR1 and CDR2: SGDLS and YYNGEE. This CDR3 comprises 19 residues. V trimming: 2 bases; J trimming: 0 bases; junction bases outside the gene matches: 14. CDR3 in amino acids: CASSVGPGLAERPSYEQYF. CDR3 bases: TGTGCCAGCAGCGTGGGCCCCGGACTAGCGGAAAGGCCCTCCTACGAGCAGTACTTC.

This chain links TRBV5-4 with TRBJ2-3, with TRBD2 as a possible D gene (5 bases). The germline CDR1 and CDR2 sequences are SGHNT and YYREEE (reference sequence). With 0 bases removed from V and 2 bases from J, the gap between germline ends came to 10 bases. CDR3 length: 15 amino acids. As DNA, the CDR3 is TGTGCCAGCAGCTTGGGCCCGGGGAACACAGATACGCAGTATTTT. Its protein is CASSLGPGNTDTQYF.

The chain carries TRBV10-2 and TRBJ2-7; D is ambiguous. V was shortened by 8 bases and J by 0 bases, with 11 bases between the two germline ends. CDR1 is WSHSY and CDR2 is SAAADI in the germline V gene. CDR3 length equals 13 residues. CDR3 bases: TGCGCCAGCCGCGATCAGAGCTCCTACGAGCAGTACTTC. This encodes CASRDQSSYEQYF.

The rearrangement links TRBV3-1 (or the pseudogene TRBV3-2) to TRBJ2-7; D is perhaps TRBD2 (6 bases). The CDR3 loop spans 14 amino acids. Germline CDR1 is LGHDT and CDR2 is YNNKEL (reference sequence). Deletions cut 5 bases from V and 5 bases from J, with 16 bases between. CDR3 sequence reads: CASSAGRRIHEQYF. For the CDR3, the DNA is TGTGCCAGCAGCGCGGGACGGAGGATCCACGAGCAGTACTTC.

The chain is built from TRBV7-6 and TRBJ2-2; 9 bases line up with TRBD2. Germline V CDR1 and CDR2: SGHVS, FNYEAQ. The CDR3 loop spans 16 amino acids. V shed 5 bases, J shed 2 bases, and the junction held 6 bases outside the gene matches. The CDR3 region is CASSARAGGNTGELFF. For the CDR3, the DNA is TGTGCCAGCAGCGCACGAGCGGGAGGTAACACCGGGGAGCTGTTTTTT.

CDR3 sequence (DNA): TGTGCCAGCAGTTACGGTGGAGGTTTCACTGAAGCTTTCTTT. Amino acid sequence: CASSYGGGFTEAFF. This chain joins TRBV6-5 and TRBJ1-1; no reliable D call. V lost 2 bases and J lost 4, with 11 bases in between. The CDR3 is made up of 14 amino acids. In germline, CDR1 is MNHEY, CDR2 SVGAGI.

The chain has TRBV5-4 and TRBJ1-1, with D hard to call. The germline CDR1 and CDR2 sequences are SGHNT and YYREEE (reference sequence). V lost 3 bases, J lost 5 bases, and 17 bases lay in between. There are 15 residues in the CDR3. The CDR3 protein is CASSSPGLASTEAFF. The CDR3 DNA reads as TGTGCCAGCAGCTCCCCGGGCCTGGCGAGTACTGAAGCTTTCTTT.

The sample holds a few counts of this clone. The V gene is TRBV28, the J gene TRBJ2-7, with D tentatively TRBD2 (7 bases). CDR3 length: 16 amino acids. V was shortened by 3 bases and J by 8 bases, with 23 bases between the two germline ends. CDR1 is MDHEN and CDR2 is SYDVKM in the germline V gene. CDR3 DNA: TGTGCCAGCAGTTTGAGGGGGGCGGGGGCCCCCCTGAAGCAGTACTTC. Translated, it gives CASSLRGAGAPLKQYF.

The V call is TRBV9, the J call TRBJ1-3; 7 bases align to TRBD1. The CDR3 runs to 15 residues. Germline CDR1 and CDR2: SGDLS and YYNGEE. Trimming at V came to 4 bases and at J to 0 bases, leaving 4 bases not matched to a gene. CDR3 protein: CASSHSGGSGNTIYF. CDR3 nucleotide sequence: TGTGCCAGCAGCCATTCAGGGGGCTCTGGAAACACCATATATTTT.

The chain is built from TRBV18 and TRBJ1-2; TRBD1 aligns across 11 bases. After removal of 5 bases from V and 2 bases from J, the junction contained 4 bases not matched to a gene. This CDR3 has 15 residues. CDR1 and CDR2 (germline): KGHSH, LQKENI. The CDR3 sequence: CASSSDRGRNYGYTF. In nucleotides, the CDR3 is TGTGCCAGCTCATCGGACAGGGGGCGGAACTATGGCTACACCTTC.